This T cell receptor (beta chain) originates from a study of CD8 T cells in Susac syndrome. Germline V gene lookup returns CDR1 GTSNPN and CDR2 SVGIG (reference sequence). The CDR3 is 15 amino acids. Trimming left V 1 base short and J 0 bases short, with 12 bases between. The authors reverse transcribed 0.5 to 1 ug RNA with random hexamers. Via MiXCR, TCRdb re-called the immunoSEQ multiplex PCR reads, giving one row per CDR3 protein. The sample has over 130,000 distinct CDR3 sequences; approximately 95% are singletons. Isolation of CD8+ and CD4+ T cells was performed negatively, whereas enrichment of TEMRA cells was done by FACS.

This TCR was recovered from a human donor with multiple sclerosis. The V call is TRBV30, the J call TRBJ1-2; D gene uncertain. The material sequenced was CD4+ T cells from PBMCs. The CDR3, as DNA: TGTGCCTGGAGTGGTGTGCAACTAGCTAACTATGGCTACACCTTC. It codes for CAWSGVQLANYGYTF. Looking up the rest from reference TRBV30 and TRBJ1-2 gives the full variable domain: SQTIHQWPATLVQPVGSPLSLECTVEGTSNPNLYWYRQAAGRGLQLLFYSVGIGQISSEVPQNLSASRPQDRQFILSSKKLLLSDSGFYLCAWSGVQLANYGYTFGSGTRLTVV.